One and the same sample provided the 21 T cell receptor beta chains below, sequenced in a study of CD8+ T cells in alopecia areata. Sequencing used cDNA as its template, made by extracting RNA and reverse transcribing it. The repertoire was sequenced with immunoSEQ multiplex PCR; TCRdb's copy has only in-frame clones and lacks some. Of 150,000 or so clones in the sample, 80% to 90% were seen once. The sequencing used CD8+ T cells sorted from blood, collected at week 0. The receptors derive from a human donor with alopecia areata.

This clone showed up just once. The J gene is TRBJ2-7, the V gene TRBV5-1; TRBD1 aligns across 10 bases. V dropped 4 bases and J dropped 2; count of bases not matched to a gene: 6. CDR3 length: 15 residues. From germline, CDR1 is SGHRS and CDR2 YFSETQ. CDR3 protein: CASSPAGTGAYEQYF. For the CDR3, the DNA is TGCGCCAGCAGCCCCGCCGGGACAGGGGCCTACGAGCAGTACTTC.

The V call is TRBV13, the J call TRBJ1-1, with D maybe TRBD1 (6 bases). The CDR3 extends over 15 amino acids. The germline CDR1 and CDR2 sequences are PRHDT and FYEKMQ (reference sequence). Deletions cut 0 bases from V and 4 bases from J, with 12 bases between. CDR3 residues: CASSLGRGQLTEAFF. CDR3 DNA sequence: TGTGCCAGCAGCTTAGGGCGGGGGCAGCTCACTGAAGCTTTCTTT.

A word on this clone: Other DNA variants within this sample encode the same CDR3. The gene calls are TRBV29-1 and TRBJ2-3; 13 bases are a match to TRBD2. V shed 6 bases and J 5 bases; nucleotides not matched to a gene: 8. The CDR3 is 15 residues long. Germline-derived CDR1 and CDR2 are SQVTM and ANQGSEA. CDR3 region: CSVSTSGGPEDTQYF. For the CDR3, the DNA is TGCAGCGTCTCGACTAGCGGGGGGCCTGAAGATACGCAGTATTTT.

V and J are TRBV7-9 and TRBJ1-2; D might be TRBD1 (6 bases). Trimming pared 5 bases from V and 4 bases from J, leaving 17 bases between. This CDR3 is built from 15 residues. In germline, CDR1 is SEHNR, CDR2 FQNEAQ (reference sequence). The CDR3: CASSRTEGVIYGYTF. The DNA of the CDR3 is TGTGCCAGCAGCCGCACGGAGGGGGTGATCTATGGCTACACCTTC.

This clone appeared a single time. The chain carries TRBV19 and TRBJ2-1, with D maybe TRBD2 (7 bases). Germline V CDR1 and CDR2: LNHDA, SQIVND (reference sequence). This CDR3 is built from 14 residues. V lost 2 bases to trimming and J lost 7 bases, with 12 bases between them. CDR3 protein: CASSITGGMNEQFF. In nucleotides, the CDR3 is TGTGCCAGTAGTATAACGGGGGGCATGAATGAGCAGTTCTTC.

J is TRBJ2-1 and V is TRBV7-3; TRBD2 matches 9 bases. V dropped 5 bases and J dropped 4; count of bases not matched to a gene: 15. Per the germline V gene, CDR1 is SGHTA and CDR2 is FQGTGA. The CDR3 sequence is 18 residues long. The CDR3 region has the DNA TGTGCCAGCAGCGATTTAAGTAGCGGGAGCGGTTTTTACAATGAGCAGTTCTTC. Amino acids: CASSDLSSGSGFYNEQFF.

The gene calls are TRBV15 and TRBJ2-1; no clear D. The CDR3 has 12 residues. CDR1 and CDR2 from the germline V gene are LNHNV and YYDKDF (reference sequence). V was pared by 4 bases and J by 3 bases, with 4 bases between. CDR3 amino acids: CATSTYYNEQFF. DNA for the CDR3: TGTGCCACCAGCACCTACTACAATGAGCAGTTCTTC.

The chain carries TRBV5-1 and TRBJ1-2, with D hard to call. CDR1 and CDR2 from the germline V gene are SGHRS and YFSETQ. CDR3 length: 11 amino acids. Between the trimmed V and J ends, which lost 3 bases and 8 bases, there was a span of 8 bases. CDR3 DNA sequence: TGCGCCAGCAGCTCGTCGGGCGGCTACACCTTC. Translation: CASSSSGGYTF.

J is TRBJ2-1 and V is TRBV19; D call uncertain. Trimming removed 6 bases at V and 10 bases at J, with 13 bases between. Germline V lookup: CDR1 LNHDA, CDR2 SQIVND (reference sequence). There are 12 residues in the CDR3. The CDR3 here is CASRTSAEEQFF. DNA for the CDR3: TGTGCCAGTAGGACGTCGGCGGAGGAGCAGTTCTTC.

V usage is TRBV9 and J usage is TRBJ1-1; tentative D call: TRBD1 (5 bases). Germline CDR1 reads SGDLS; CDR2 reads YYNGEE. V lost 0 bases to trimming and J lost 4 bases, with 13 bases between them. CDR3 length equals 15 residues. The CDR3 is CASSVASGWGTEAFF. CDR3 DNA: TGTGCCAGCAGCGTAGCTTCAGGGTGGGGCACTGAAGCTTTCTTT. The complete variable domain, with remaining parts taken from reference TRBV9 and TRBJ1-1, reads DSGVTQTPKHLITATGQRVTLRCSPRSGDLSVYWYQQSLDQGLQFLIQYYNGEERAKGNILERFSAQQFPDLHSELNLSSLELGDSALYFCASSVASGWGTEAFFGQGTRLTVV.

The chain carries TRBV2 and TRBJ2-6; D remains ambiguous. V was trimmed by 5 bases and J by 1 base, leaving 15 bases between them. Germline CDR1 is SNHLY and CDR2 is FYNNEI. This CDR3 has 17 amino acids. This CDR3 reads CASSRVMGSSGANVLTF. CDR3 bases: TGTGCCAGCAGTCGGGTGATGGGCTCGTCTGGGGCCAACGTCCTGACTTTC.

To note about this clone: The junction does not match germline at one end; this may be a read error. This chain joins TRBV30 and TRBJ2-7, with TRBD1 matching 9 bases. Germline V gives CDR1 GTSNPN, CDR2 SVGIG (reference sequence). The length of the CDR3 is 14 residues. For the CDR3, the DNA is TGTACCTGGACACCGGGACAGGGTCCCTACGAGCAGTACTTC. It yields the protein CTWTPGQGPYEQYF.

The chain uses TRBV25-1 and TRBJ2-5; 11 bases align to TRBD2. Germline-derived CDR1 and CDR2 are MGHDK and SYGVNS. The CDR3 runs 15 residues. Trimming took 2 bases from V and 5 from J; bases not matched to a gene: 4. This CDR3 is CASSEPGLAEETQYF. CDR3 sequence (DNA): TGTGCCAGCAGTGAACCGGGACTAGCGGAGGAGACCCAGTACTTC.

This chain uses TRBV27 with TRBJ1-2; 8 nucleotides line up with TRBD1. This CDR3 contains 14 residues. Germline V gene sequence: CDR1 MNHEY, CDR2 SMNVEV (reference sequence). V dropped 6 bases and J dropped 7; count of bases not matched to a gene: 10. The CDR3 region is CASRGTGDTSGYTF. The CDR3, as DNA: TGTGCCAGCAGGGGGACAGGCGATACCTCTGGCTACACCTTC.

This clone was found once. The chain couples TRBV5-6 to TRBJ2-1; D uncertain. This CDR3 is built from 12 residues. Per the germline V gene, CDR1 is SGHDT and CDR2 is YYEEEE. Trimming left V 4 bases short and J 12 bases short, with 14 bases between. CDR3 amino acids: CASSPPTGAQFF. DNA for the CDR3: TGTGCCAGCAGCCCGCCCACGGGTGCGCAGTTCTTC.

This chain joins TRBV30 and TRBJ2-3, with unresolved D. The germline V gene has CDR1 GTSNPN and CDR2 SVGIG (reference sequence). The CDR3 is 16 residues long. Deletions cut 0 bases from V and 4 bases from J, with 17 bases between. CDR3 amino acids: CAWSVLRQEGPDTQYF. The DNA for the CDR3 is TGTGCCTGGAGTGTACTGAGGCAGGAAGGTCCAGATACGCAGTATTTT.

The chain joins TRBV5-1 to TRBJ1-6; the D gene is possibly TRBD1 (6 bases). Germline-derived CDR1 and CDR2 are SGHRS and YFSETQ. The V end was cut by 4 bases, the J end by 0 bases, with 17 bases between. This CDR3 region has 18 residues. CDR3: CASSHPQGTGSYNSPLHF. Here the CDR3 DNA reads TGCGCCAGCAGCCACCCACAGGGTACGGGCTCCTATAATTCACCCCTCCACTTT. Full variable domain (missing parts from reference TRBV5-1 and TRBJ1-6): KAGVTQTPRYLIKTRGQQVTLSCSPISGHRSVSWYQQTPGQGLQFLFEYFSETQRNKGNFPGRFSGRQFSNSRSEMNVSTLELGDSALYLCASSHPQGTGSYNSPLHFGNGTRLTVT.

The chain carries TRBV5-1 and TRBJ1-2; a weak D match, TRBD1 (6 bases). Germline V gene lookup returns CDR1 SGHRS and CDR2 YFSETQ. There are 13 residues in the CDR3. Trimming took 4 bases from V and 4 from J, leaving 11 bases between them. The CDR3 coding sequence is TGCGCCAGCAGCCCGGGACACTTCTATGGCTACACCTTC. This codes for CASSPGHFYGYTF.

The rearrangement links TRBV7-9 to TRBJ2-2; D may be TRBD2 (6 bases). Germline V gene lookup returns CDR1 SEHNR and CDR2 FQNEAQ (reference sequence). CDR3 length equals 16 residues. V was pared by 5 bases and J by 5 bases, with 18 bases between. DNA for the CDR3: TGTGCCAGCAGCGTATTGGAGGGCCAAGGGACCGGGGAGCTGTTTTTT. This sequence encodes CASSVLEGQGTGELFF.

This clone was seen a handful of times. The chain uses TRBV7-9 and TRBJ2-1, with unresolved D. Germline V gene data show CDR1 as SEHNR and CDR2 as FQNEAQ (reference sequence). The CDR3 sequence is 14 residues long. The germline V and J ends were trimmed by 3 bases and 4 bases, with 10 bases remaining between them. The CDR3 sequence: CASSFGGEYNEQFF. The CDR3 nucleotides are TGTGCCAGCAGCTTTGGCGGAGAGTACAATGAGCAGTTCTTC.

This chain uses TRBV29-1 with TRBJ2-1; maybe TRBD2 (5 bases). Trimming stripped 7 bases from V and 8 bases from J, with 18 bases between. Germline CDR1 and CDR2: SQVTM and ANQGSEA. The CDR3 has 13 residues. CDR3 protein: CSADWAGRDEQFF. CDR3 nucleotides: TGCAGCGCCGACTGGGCGGGTCGCGATGAGCAGTTCTTC.